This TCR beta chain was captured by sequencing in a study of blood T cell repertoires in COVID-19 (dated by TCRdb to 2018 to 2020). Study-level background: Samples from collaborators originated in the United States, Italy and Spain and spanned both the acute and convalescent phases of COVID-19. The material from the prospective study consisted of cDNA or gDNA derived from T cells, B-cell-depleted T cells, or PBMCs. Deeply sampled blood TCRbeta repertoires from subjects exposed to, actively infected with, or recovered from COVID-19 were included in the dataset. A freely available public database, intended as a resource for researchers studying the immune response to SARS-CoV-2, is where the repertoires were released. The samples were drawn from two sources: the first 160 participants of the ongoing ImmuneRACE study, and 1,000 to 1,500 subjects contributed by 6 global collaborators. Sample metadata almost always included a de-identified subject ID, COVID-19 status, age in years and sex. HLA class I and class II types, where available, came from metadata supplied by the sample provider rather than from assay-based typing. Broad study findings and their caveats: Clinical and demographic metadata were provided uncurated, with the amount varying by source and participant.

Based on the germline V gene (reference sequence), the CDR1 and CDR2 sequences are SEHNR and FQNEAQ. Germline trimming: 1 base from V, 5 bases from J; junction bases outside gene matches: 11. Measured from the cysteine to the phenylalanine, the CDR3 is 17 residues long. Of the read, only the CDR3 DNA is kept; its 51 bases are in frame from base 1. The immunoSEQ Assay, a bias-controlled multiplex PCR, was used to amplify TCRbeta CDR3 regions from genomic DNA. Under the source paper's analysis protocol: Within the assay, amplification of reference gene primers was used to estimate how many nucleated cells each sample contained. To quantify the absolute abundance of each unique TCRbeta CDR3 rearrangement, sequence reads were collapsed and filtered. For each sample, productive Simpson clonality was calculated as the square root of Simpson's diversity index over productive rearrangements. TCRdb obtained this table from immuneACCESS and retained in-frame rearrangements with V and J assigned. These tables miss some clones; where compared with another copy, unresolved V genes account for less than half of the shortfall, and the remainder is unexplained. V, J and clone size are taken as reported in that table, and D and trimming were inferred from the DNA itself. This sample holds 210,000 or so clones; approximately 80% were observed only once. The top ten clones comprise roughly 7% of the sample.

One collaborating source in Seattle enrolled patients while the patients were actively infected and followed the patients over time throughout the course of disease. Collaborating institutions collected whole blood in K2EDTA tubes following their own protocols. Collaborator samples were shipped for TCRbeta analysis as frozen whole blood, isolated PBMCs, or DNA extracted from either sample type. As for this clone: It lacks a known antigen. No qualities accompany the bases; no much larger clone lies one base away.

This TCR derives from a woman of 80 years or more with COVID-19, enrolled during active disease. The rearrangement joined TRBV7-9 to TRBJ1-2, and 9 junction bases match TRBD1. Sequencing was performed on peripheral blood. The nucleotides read TGTGCCAGCAGCTTAGTAAAAGGGGGGACAGGGACTTATGGCTACACCTTC. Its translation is CASSLVKGGTGTYGYTF.